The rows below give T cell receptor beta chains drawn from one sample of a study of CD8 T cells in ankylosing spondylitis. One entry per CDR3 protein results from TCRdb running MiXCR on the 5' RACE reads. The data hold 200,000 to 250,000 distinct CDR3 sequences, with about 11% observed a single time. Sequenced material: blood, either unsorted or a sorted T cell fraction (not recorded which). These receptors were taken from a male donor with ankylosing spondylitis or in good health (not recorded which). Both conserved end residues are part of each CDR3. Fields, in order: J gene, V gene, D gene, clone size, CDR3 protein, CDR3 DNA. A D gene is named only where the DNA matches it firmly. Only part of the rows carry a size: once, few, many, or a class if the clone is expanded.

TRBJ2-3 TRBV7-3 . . CASSLRAGGPQDTQYF TGTGCCAGCAGCTTAAGAGCAGGGGGGCCCCAGGATACGCAGTATTTT
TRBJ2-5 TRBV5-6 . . CASSQGQNQETQYF TGTGCCAGCAGCCAAGGACAGAACCAAGAGACCCAGTACTTC
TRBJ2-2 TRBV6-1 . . CASIPTPLSTGELFF TGTGCCAGCATCCCGACGCCACTTTCCACCGGGGAGCTGTTTTTT
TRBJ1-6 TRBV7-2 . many CASSLVPGGTSPLHF TGTGCCAGCAGCTTAGTCCCGGGAGGTACTTCACCCCTCCACTTT
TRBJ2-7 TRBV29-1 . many CSVSPGGIGEQYF TGCAGCGTTTCCCCGGGCGGGATCGGCGAGCAGTACTTC
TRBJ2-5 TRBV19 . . CASRLAGETQYF TGTGCCAGTCGTCTGGCGGGAGAGACCCAGTACTTC
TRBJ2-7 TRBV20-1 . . CSASQVGGLSYEQYF TGCAGTGCCTCTCAGGTGGGGGGCCTCTCCTACGAGCAGTACTTC
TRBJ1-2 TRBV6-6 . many CASSYGEDYGYTF TGTGCCAGCAGTTACGGGGAAGACTATGGCTACACCTTC
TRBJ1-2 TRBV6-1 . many CASSVGHGQPYTF TGTGCCAGCAGTGTGGGTCACGGACAGCCCTACACCTTC
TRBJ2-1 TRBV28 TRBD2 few CASSGLSSGGYNEQFF TGTGCCAGCAGTGGACTCTCTAGCGGAGGTTACAATGAGCAGTTCTTC
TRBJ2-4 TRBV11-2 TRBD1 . CASSLQGAFNIQYF TGTGCCAGCAGCTTACAGGGGGCATTTAACATTCAGTACTTC
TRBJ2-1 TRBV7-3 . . CASSPTGPGEQFF TGTGCCAGCAGCCCAACCGGACCCGGTGAGCAGTTCTTC
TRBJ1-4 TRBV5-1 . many CASSLGGEPQELFF TGCGCCAGCAGCTTAGGAGGGGAACCCCAGGAACTGTTTTTT
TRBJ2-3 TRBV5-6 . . CASSLESGGSDTQYF TGTGCCAGCAGCTTGGAATCAGGGGGGTCAGATACGCAGTATTTT
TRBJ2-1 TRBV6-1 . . CASGRGHPNEQFF TGTGCCAGCGGTAGGGGACACCCCAATGAGCAGTTCTTC
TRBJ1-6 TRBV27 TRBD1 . CASSFYRDRGQSPLHF TGTGCCAGCAGTTTTTACCGGGACAGGGGACAATCACCCCTCCACTTT
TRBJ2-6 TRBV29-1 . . CSVGTSGANVLTF TGCAGCGTTGGGACCTCTGGGGCCAACGTCCTGACTTTC
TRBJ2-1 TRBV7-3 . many CASSNTNEQFF TGTGCCAGCAGCAACACCAATGAGCAGTTCTTC
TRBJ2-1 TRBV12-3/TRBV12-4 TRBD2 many CASSITSGRAWGMQFF TGTGCCAGCAGCATTACTAGCGGGAGGGCTTGGGGTATGCAGTTCTTC
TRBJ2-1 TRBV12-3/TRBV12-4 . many CASSLARVGEQFF TGTGCCAGCAGTTTAGCGCGCGTCGGGGAGCAGTTCTTC
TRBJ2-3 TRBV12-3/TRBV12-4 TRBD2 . CASSLGARLAVRDTQYF TGTGCCAGCAGTCTCGGAGCAAGACTAGCAGTAAGAGATACGCAGTATTTT
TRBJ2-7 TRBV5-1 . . CVSSLDEGTGSYEQYF TGCGTCAGCAGCTTGGACGAGGGGACGGGCTCCTACGAGCAGTACTTC
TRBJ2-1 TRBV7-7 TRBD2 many CASSLSGVNEQFF TGTGCCAGCAGCTTAAGCGGGGTAAATGAGCAGTTCTTC
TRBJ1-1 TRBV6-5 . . CASSYVGGNTEAFF TGTGCCAGCAGTTACGTCGGGGGGAACACTGAAGCTTTCTTT
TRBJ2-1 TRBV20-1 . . CSAPTARPDLDEQFF TGCAGTGCCCCCACTGCCAGACCCGACTTGGATGAGCAGTTCTTC
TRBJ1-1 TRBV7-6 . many CASSLITGGIGAEAFF TGTGCCAGCAGCTTAATAACAGGTGGGATAGGCGCTGAAGCTTTCTTT
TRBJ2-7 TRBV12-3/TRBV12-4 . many CASSLSGVAYEQYF TGTGCCAGCAGTTTGTCAGGGGTTGCGTACGAGCAGTACTTC
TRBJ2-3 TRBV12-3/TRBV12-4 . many CASRGVPTDTQYF TGTGCCAGCAGGGGGGTACCGACAGATACGCAGTATTTT
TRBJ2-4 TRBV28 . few CASSPALAKNIQYF TGTGCCAGCAGTCCAGCACTAGCCAAAAACATTCAGTACTTC